This TCR beta chain derives from a study of regulatory T cells in long-lasting Graves disease. The authors built TCR beta libraries using iRepertoire HTBI primers and Arm-PCR of CDR3 regions. A single record per CDR3 protein comes from TCRdb applying MiXCR to the multiplex PCR reads. The repertoire holds 440,000 or so distinct CDR3 sequences, with roughly 15% as singletons. V was shortened by 6 bases and J by 1 base, with 16 bases between the two germline ends. The CDR3 extends over 14 amino acids. Germline CDR1 reads DFQATT; CDR2 reads SNEGSKA (reference sequence). Time point described: newly diagnosed GD, antithyroid drugs for less than 3 months. The TCR library used RNA extracted from PBMCs. Many counts were recorded for this clonotype. This sample also appeared in a second study, on T cells in Graves' hyperthyroidism and ophthalmopathy. That paper notes: Thyroid ultrasound and orbital computed tomography, with clinical symptoms and serum thyroxine and TRAb, informed diagnoses.

The receptor was derived from a woman between 25 and 40 years old with Graves disease. V gene TRBV20-1 combines with J gene TRBJ2-7, with D tentatively TRBD2 (6 bases). The input for sequencing was peripheral blood mononuclear cells (PBMCs), taken at new diagnosis, from a patient treated with antithyroid drugs. This CDR3 is CSADERDSSYEQYF. In DNA form, the CDR3 reads TGCAGTGCGGATGAACGGGACTCGTCCTACGAGCAGTACTTC.